Listed below are T cell receptor beta chains from one sample, sequenced in a study of sequential checkpoint blockade in melanoma. Profiled with immunoSEQ multiplex PCR; TCRdb holds only in-frame clones, not every one. The sample consists of nearly 5,000 clones, 20% to 30% of them appearing once. The sequences come from tumor tissue (inferred from file names), collected from a patient given nivolumab and ipilimumab in sequence. These receptors were collected from a human donor with melanoma. CDR3s include the opening cysteine and the closing phenylalanine or tryptophan. D genes are given only for firm matches. Size tells how often a clone was seen (once, few, many) or the class of an expanded clone, and some rows leave it out.

j_gene,len,v_gene,abundance,d_gene,CDR3aa,CDR3nt
TRBJ1-1,19,TRBV19,.,.,CASSPLPHRGHEANTEAFF,TGTGCCAGTAGTCCCCTCCCCCACCGGGGACATGAAGCGAACACTGAAGCTTTCTTT
TRBJ2-7,13,TRBV7-2,many,.,CASSLWTTEEQYF,TGTGCCAGCAGCTTATGGACTACCGAGGAGCAGTACTTC
TRBJ1-1,14,TRBV28,large,.,CASRTGWSDTEAFF,TGTGCCAGCAGAACAGGGTGGAGTGACACTGAAGCTTTCTTT
TRBJ1-6,14,TRBV6-8,many,TRBD1,CASSQGQGNQPLHF,TGTGCCAGCAGTCAGGGACAGGGGAATCAACCCCTCCACTTT
TRBJ1-2,13,TRBV28,.,.,CASSFMGSYGYTF,TGTGCCAGCAGTTTTATGGGAAGCTATGGCTACACCTTC
TRBJ1-2,14,TRBV29-1,.,.,CSALTGTRKGGYTF,TGCAGCGCTCTTACCGGGACAAGAAAAGGAGGCTACACCTTC
TRBJ2-7,14,TRBV4-1,medium-sized,.,CASSQVAGSYEQYF,TGCGCCAGCAGCCAAGTGGCAGGGAGCTACGAGCAGTACTTC
TRBJ1-1,15,TRBV6-8,.,.,CASSWGAGVVTEAFF,TGTGCCAGCAGTTGGGGTGCAGGGGTGGTGACTGAAGCTTTCTTT
TRBJ1-5,15,TRBV18,.,.,CASSQGVLGNQPQHF,TGTGCCAGCTCACAAGGGGTTTTGGGCAATCAGCCCCAGCATTTT
TRBJ2-5,13,TRBV6-8,few,.,CASSSTPQETQYF,TGTGCCAGCAGTTCGACACCCCAAGAGACCCAGTACTTC
TRBJ1-5,14,TRBV19,.,.,CASSPGSPNQPQHF,TGTGCCAGTAGCCCAGGGTCCCCCAATCAGCCCCAGCATTTT
TRBJ2-3,15,TRBV11-3,few,TRBD2,CASSFPAGDTDTQYF,TGTGCCAGCAGCTTCCCAGCGGGGGACACAGATACGCAGTATTTT
TRBJ2-5,12,TRBV10-2,.,.,CASSDNFRTQYF,TGCGCCAGCAGTGACAACTTCAGGACCCAGTACTTC
TRBJ1-5,14,TRBV28,medium-sized,.,CASSLMQGNQPQHF,TGTGCCAGCAGTTTAATGCAGGGTAATCAGCCCCAGCATTTT
TRBJ2-7,14,TRBV11-3,many,.,CASSLDVGPYEQYF,TGTGCCAGCAGCTTAGATGTTGGCCCCTACGAGCAGTACTTC
TRBJ1-1,16,TRBV19,.,TRBD1,CASSIPGGLLNTEAFF,TGTGCCAGTAGTATCCCAGGGGGCTTATTGAACACTGAAGCTTTCTTT
TRBJ2-1,15,TRBV11-3,.,TRBD2,CASSPGLAEGNEQFF,TGTGCCAGCAGCCCCGGACTAGCGGAGGGGAATGAGCAGTTCTTC
TRBJ2-7,13,TRBV10-2,.,TRBD1,CASSRTGGDEQYF,TGCGCCAGCAGCCGGACAGGGGGCGACGAGCAGTACTTC